The following is a TCR beta chain sequence with its context. The record originates from a study of shared clonotypes between healthy human individuals. Study context: The plates for each donor numbered three CD4 naive, three CD4 memory, two CD8 naive and one CD8 memory.

CDR1 and CDR2 from the germline V gene are LNHNV and YYDKDF (reference sequence). The CDR3 is 13 residues long. The V gene lost 5 bases and the J gene lost 1 base, with 8 bases spanning the gap. Generated by immunoSEQ multiplex PCR, the TCRdb table keeps only in-frame clones and is missing some. This table holds more than 550,000 clones, approximately 77% found once. The sample comprised memory CD4+ T cells sorted from blood. As to subset: CD45RA-negative fraction. The chain employs TRBV15 and TRBJ1-1, with TRBD1 as a possible D gene (5 bases). This clonotype was sampled from a woman in her twenties or thirties in good health. The CDR3 spells CATSGGGNTEAFF. Written as DNA, the CDR3 is TGTGCCACCAGCGGGGGTGGGAACACTGAAGCTTTCTTT. The variable domain in full, completed from reference TRBV15 and TRBJ1-1, reads DAMVIQNPRYQVTQFGKPVTLSCSQTLNHNVMYWYQQKSSQAPKLLFHYYDKDFNNEADTPDNFQSRRPNTSFCFLDIRSPGLGDTAMYLCATSGGGNTEAFFGQGTRLTVV.